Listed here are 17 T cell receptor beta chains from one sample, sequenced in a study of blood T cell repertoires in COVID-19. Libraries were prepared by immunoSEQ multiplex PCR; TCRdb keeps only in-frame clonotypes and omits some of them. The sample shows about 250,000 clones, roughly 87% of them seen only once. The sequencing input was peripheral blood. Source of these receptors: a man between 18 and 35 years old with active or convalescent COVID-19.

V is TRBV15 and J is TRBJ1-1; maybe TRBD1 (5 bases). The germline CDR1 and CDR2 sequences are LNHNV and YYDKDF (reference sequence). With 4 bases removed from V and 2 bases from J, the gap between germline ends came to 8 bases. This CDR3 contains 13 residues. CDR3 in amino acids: CATSMDTNTEAFF. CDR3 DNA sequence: TGTGCCACCAGCATGGACACCAACACTGAAGCTTTCTTT.

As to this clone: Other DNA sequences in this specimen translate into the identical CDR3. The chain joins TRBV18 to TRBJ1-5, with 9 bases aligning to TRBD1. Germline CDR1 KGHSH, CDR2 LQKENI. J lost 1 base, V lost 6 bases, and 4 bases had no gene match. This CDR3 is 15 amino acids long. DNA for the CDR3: TGTGCCAGCTCCCCGGACAGGGGCAGCAATCAGCCCCAGCATTTT. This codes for CASSPDRGSNQPQHF.

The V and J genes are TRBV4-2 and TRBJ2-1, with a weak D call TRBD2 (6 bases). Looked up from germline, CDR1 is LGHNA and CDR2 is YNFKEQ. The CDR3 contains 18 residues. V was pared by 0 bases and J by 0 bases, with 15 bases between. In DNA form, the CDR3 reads TGTGCCAGCAGCCAAGAGGGGACTGCATATAACTCCTACAATGAGCAGTTCTTC. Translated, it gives CASSQEGTAYNSYNEQFF.

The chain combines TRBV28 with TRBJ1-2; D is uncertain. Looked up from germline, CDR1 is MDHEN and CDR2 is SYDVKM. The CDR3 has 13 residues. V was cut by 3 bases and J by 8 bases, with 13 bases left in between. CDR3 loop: CASSLQRGQGYTF. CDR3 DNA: TGTGCCAGCAGTTTGCAGCGGGGTCAAGGCTACACCTTC.

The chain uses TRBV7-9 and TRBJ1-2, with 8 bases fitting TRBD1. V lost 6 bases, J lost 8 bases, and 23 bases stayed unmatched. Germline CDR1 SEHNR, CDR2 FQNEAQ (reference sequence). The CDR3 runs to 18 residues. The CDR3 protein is CASSASGYDRGGPRGYTF. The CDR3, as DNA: TGTGCCAGCAGTGCATCCGGGTACGACAGGGGAGGACCGCGCGGCTACACCTTC. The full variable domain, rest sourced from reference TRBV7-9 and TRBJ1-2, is DTGVSQNPRHKITKRGQNVTFRCDPISEHNRLYWYRQTLGQGPEFLTYFQNEAQLEKSRLLSDRFSAERPKGSFSTLEIQRTEQGDSAMYLCASSASGYDRGGPRGYTFGSGTRLTVV.

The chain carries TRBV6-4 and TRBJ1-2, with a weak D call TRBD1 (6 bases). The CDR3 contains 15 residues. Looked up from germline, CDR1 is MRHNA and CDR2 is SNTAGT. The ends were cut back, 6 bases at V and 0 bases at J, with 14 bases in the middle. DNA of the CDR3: TGTGCCAGCAGACCCGAACAGGGTTCTAACTATGGCTACACCTTC. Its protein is CASRPEQGSNYGYTF.

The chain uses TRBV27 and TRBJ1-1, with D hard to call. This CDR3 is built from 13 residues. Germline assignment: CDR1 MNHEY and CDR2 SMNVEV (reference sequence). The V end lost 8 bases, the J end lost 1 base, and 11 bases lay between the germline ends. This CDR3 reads CASATVGNTEAFF. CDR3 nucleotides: TGTGCCAGCGCCACAGTAGGGAACACTGAAGCTTTCTTT.

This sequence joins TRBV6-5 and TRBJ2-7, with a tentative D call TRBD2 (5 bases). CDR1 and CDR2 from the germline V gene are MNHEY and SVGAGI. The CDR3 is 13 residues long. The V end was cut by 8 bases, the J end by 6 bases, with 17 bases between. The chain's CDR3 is CASEGRVDGEQYF. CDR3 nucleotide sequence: TGTGCCAGCGAGGGTAGGGTAGATGGCGAGCAGTACTTC.

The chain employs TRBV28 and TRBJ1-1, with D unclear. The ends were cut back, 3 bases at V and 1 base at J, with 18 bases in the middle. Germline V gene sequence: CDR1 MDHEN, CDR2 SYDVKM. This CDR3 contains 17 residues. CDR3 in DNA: TGTGCCAGCAGTTTGCCCCGATTTGAACAGACGAACACTGAAGCTTTCTTT. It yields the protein CASSLPRFEQTNTEAFF.

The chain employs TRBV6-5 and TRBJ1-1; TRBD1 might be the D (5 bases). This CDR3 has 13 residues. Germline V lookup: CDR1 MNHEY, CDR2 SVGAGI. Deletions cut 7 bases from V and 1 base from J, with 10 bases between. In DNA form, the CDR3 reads TGTGCCAGCAAGACAGCCTCGAACACTGAAGCTTTCTTT. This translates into CASKTASNTEAFF.

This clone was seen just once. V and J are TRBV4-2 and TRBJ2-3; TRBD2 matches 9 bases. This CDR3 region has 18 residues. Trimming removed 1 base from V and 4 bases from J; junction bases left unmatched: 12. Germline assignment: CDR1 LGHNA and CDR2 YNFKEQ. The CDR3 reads CASSQVGRGGAQSDTQYF. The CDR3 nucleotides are TGTGCCAGCAGCCAAGTTGGGCGCGGGGGGGCTCAGTCAGATACGCAGTATTTT.

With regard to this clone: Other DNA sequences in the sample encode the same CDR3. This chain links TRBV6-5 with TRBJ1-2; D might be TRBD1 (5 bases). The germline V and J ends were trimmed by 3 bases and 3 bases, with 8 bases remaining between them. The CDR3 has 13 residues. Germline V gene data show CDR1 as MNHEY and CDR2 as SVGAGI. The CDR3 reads CASSYSRDYGYTF. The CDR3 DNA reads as TGTGCCAGCAGTTATAGCAGGGACTATGGCTACACCTTC.

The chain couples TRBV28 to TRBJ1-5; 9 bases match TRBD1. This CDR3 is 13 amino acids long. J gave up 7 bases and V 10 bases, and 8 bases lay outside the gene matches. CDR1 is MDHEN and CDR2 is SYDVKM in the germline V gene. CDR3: CATRDRVVQPQHF. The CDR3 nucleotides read TGTGCCACCCGGGACAGGGTTGTGCAGCCCCAGCATTTT.

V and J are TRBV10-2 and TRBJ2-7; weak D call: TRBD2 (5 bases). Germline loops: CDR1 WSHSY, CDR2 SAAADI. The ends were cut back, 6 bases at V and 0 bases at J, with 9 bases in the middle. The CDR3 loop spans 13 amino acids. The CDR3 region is CASSPGLSYEQYF. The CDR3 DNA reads TGCGCCAGCAGCCCCGGACTCTCCTACGAGCAGTACTTC.

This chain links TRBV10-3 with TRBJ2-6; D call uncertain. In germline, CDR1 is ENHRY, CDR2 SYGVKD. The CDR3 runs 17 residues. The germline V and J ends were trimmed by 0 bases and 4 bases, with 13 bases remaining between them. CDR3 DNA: TGTGCCATCAGTGAGTCGATCACAAATAACGGGGCCAACGTCCTGACTTTC. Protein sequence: CAISESITNNGANVLTF.

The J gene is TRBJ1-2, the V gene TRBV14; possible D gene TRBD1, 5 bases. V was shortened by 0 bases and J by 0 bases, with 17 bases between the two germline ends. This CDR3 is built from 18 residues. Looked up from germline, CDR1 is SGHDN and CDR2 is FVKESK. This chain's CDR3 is CASSQDKRQLNANYGYTF. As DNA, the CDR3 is TGTGCCAGCAGCCAAGATAAAAGACAGCTAAATGCTAACTATGGCTACACCTTC. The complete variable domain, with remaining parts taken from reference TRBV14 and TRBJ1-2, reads EAGVTQFPSHSVIEKGQTVTLRCDPISGHDNLYWYRRVMGKEIKFLLHFVKESKQDESGMPNNRFLAERTGGTYSTLKVQPAELEDSGVYFCASSQDKRQLNANYGYTFGSGTRLTVV.

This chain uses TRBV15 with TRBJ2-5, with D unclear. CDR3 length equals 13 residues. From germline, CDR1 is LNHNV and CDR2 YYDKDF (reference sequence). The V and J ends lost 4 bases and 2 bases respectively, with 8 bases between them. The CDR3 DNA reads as TGTGCCACCAGCAATTGGCAGCAAGAGACCCAGTACTTC. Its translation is CATSNWQQETQYF.